The following is a TCR beta chain sequence with its context. Its antigen is unidentified. The sample comes from a study of cytomegalovirus exposure and HLA in healthy donors. Broader study findings: According to reports, the classifier identified cytomegalovirus status with high specificity and sensitivity. Earlier results showed most TCR beta V segments being productive about 90% or about 30% of the time. Rarity characterized most TCR sequences, yet some public TCRs appeared in many donors.

Use of 60 Vbeta and 13 Jbeta primers characterized the PCR. Repertoires were generated with immunoSEQ multiplex PCR, while TCRdb's copy carries only in-frame clones and drops some. The sample carries roughly 150,000 clones, 70% to 85% recorded once. The CDR3 has 14 residues. With 0 bases removed from V and 3 bases from J, the gap between germline ends came to 6 bases. Germline-derived CDR1 and CDR2 are SGHRS and YFSETQ. Material: PBMCs. This receptor was identified in a male donor in good health and CMV-seronegative. The chain links TRBV5-1 to TRBJ1-4; D is unresolved. CDR3 sequence reads: CASSLGPSNEKLFF. The CDR3 nucleotides are TGCGCCAGCAGCTTGGGTCCATCTAATGAAAAACTGTTTTTT.